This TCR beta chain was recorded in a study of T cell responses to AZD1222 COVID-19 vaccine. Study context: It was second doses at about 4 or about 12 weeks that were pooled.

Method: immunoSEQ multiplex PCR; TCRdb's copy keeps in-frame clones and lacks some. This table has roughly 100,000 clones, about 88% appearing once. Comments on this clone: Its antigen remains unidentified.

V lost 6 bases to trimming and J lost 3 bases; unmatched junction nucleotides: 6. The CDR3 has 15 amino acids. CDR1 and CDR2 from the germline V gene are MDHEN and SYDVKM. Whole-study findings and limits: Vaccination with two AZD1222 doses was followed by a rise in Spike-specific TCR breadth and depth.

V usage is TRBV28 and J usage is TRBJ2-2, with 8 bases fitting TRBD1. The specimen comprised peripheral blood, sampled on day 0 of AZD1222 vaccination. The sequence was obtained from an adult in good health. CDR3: CASRETGEHTGELFF. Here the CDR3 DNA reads TGTGCCAGCAGGGAGACAGGGGAGCACACCGGGGAGCTGTTTTTT.